These 12 T cell receptor beta chains share one sample of origin, sequenced in a study of blood T cell repertoires in COVID-19. The method was immunoSEQ multiplex PCR; TCRdb's version includes in-frame clones alone and lacks a portion of them. The table records 650,000 to 800,000 clones, around 89% of them present only once. The sample comprised peripheral blood. These receptors were taken from a woman aged 18-30 years with acute or convalescent COVID-19.

The J gene is TRBJ1-1, the V gene TRBV5-1, with TRBD1 as a possible D gene (5 bases). Trimming shortened V by 0 bases and J by 0 bases, and 6 bases separated the two germline ends. From germline, CDR1 is SGHRS and CDR2 YFSETQ. This CDR3 comprises 14 residues. CDR3 DNA sequence: TGCGCCAGCAGCTTGGTGACAGTGAACACTGAAGCTTTCTTT. Protein: CASSLVTVNTEAFF.

The chain combines TRBV3-1 (or the pseudogene TRBV3-2) with TRBJ1-1; D gene unclear. Germline lookup yields CDR1 LGHDT and CDR2 YNNKEL (reference sequence). V lost 1 base and J lost 5, with 11 bases in between. The CDR3 extends over 14 amino acids. The DNA for the CDR3 is TGTGCCAGCAGCCAAGGCGCGGGGAGGACTGAAGCTTTCTTT. It yields the protein CASSQGAGRTEAFF.

The chain links TRBV9 to TRBJ2-3; a possible D gene is TRBD2 (5 bases). This CDR3 is built from 16 residues. V lost 1 base and J 1 base, leaving 13 bases between the germline ends. Germline values: CDR1 SGDLS, CDR2 YYNGEE. CDR3 in amino acids: CASSVRGPAGTDTQYF. DNA for the CDR3: TGTGCCAGCAGCGTAAGAGGGCCGGCGGGCACAGATACGCAGTATTTT.

The V call is TRBV9, the J call TRBJ2-1; 9 positions agree with TRBD1. The CDR3 contains 16 residues. Germline assignment: CDR1 SGDLS and CDR2 YYNGEE. The junction had 11 bases not matched to a gene; V was cut back by 4 bases and J by 6 bases. CDR3 nucleotide sequence: TGTGCCAGCAGCCATAACCGGGACAGGGCCGGCAATGAGCAGTTCTTC. Translation: CASSHNRDRAGNEQFF. Complete variable domain (other parts from reference TRBV9 and TRBJ2-1): DSGVTQTPKHLITATGQRVTLRCSPRSGDLSVYWYQQSLDQGLQFLIQYYNGEERAKGNILERFSAQQFPDLHSELNLSSLELGDSALYFCASSHNRDRAGNEQFFGPGTRLTVL.

V gene TRBV6-4 combines with J gene TRBJ1-1, with D unresolved. The CDR3 loop spans 13 amino acids. The germline gives CDR1 MRHNA, CDR2 SNTAGT. V dropped 2 bases and J dropped 13 bases, with 17 bases sitting between them. The CDR3 sequence is CASSDLSGRFGFF. The CDR3 nucleotides read TGTGCCAGCAGTGACCTGAGCGGACGTTTCGGTTTCTTT.

V and J are TRBV12-5 and TRBJ1-2; D might be TRBD1 (6 bases). Per the germline V gene, CDR1 is LGHNT and CDR2 is FRNRAP. V lost 7 bases to trimming and J lost 11 bases, with 23 bases between them. This CDR3 is 14 amino acids long. The chain's CDR3 is CASVSAGSLRGYTF. The CDR3 DNA sequence: TGTGCTAGTGTCTCAGCGGGGTCTCTAAGGGGGTACACCTTC.

V gene TRBV4-1 combines with J gene TRBJ1-4, with 7 bases fitting TRBD1. The CDR3 extends over 13 amino acids. V shed 0 bases, J shed 13 bases, and the junction held 5 bases outside the gene matches. Germline V CDR1 and CDR2: MGHRA, YSYEKL. CDR3 bases: TGCGCCAGCAGCCAAGAGAGGGGGCAAGGACTGTTTTTT. Residues: CASSQERGQGLFF.

The CDR3 region has the DNA TGTGCCAGTAGTATTTACCAACAGGTAGCCAAAAACATTCAGTACTTC. Protein sequence: CASSIYQQVAKNIQYF. The chain joins TRBV19 to TRBJ2-4; D might be TRBD1 (5 bases). Germline V gene sequence: CDR1 LNHDA, CDR2 SQIVND (reference sequence). The V end was cut by 3 bases, the J end by 0 bases, with 12 bases between. This CDR3 region has 16 residues.

This chain joins TRBV4-3 and TRBJ2-6; TRBD1 is a possible D gene (5 bases). The V gene lost 0 bases and the J gene lost 4 bases, with 10 bases spanning the gap. CDR1 is LGHNA, CDR2 YSLEER, per germline. The CDR3 sequence is 16 residues long. The CDR3 loop reads CASSQDKGSGANVLTF. CDR3 bases: TGCGCCAGCAGCCAAGACAAGGGGTCCGGGGCCAACGTCCTGACTTTC.

The rearrangement links TRBV4-1 to TRBJ1-2; TRBD1 matches 7 bases. The CDR3 extends over 15 amino acids. Germline lookup yields CDR1 MGHRA and CDR2 YSYEKL. V was pared by 4 bases and J by 5 bases, with 10 bases of the junction left unmatched. Here the CDR3 reads CASSPKGAPGYGYTF. For the CDR3, the DNA is TGCGCCAGCAGCCCCAAGGGGGCGCCTGGATATGGCTACACCTTC.

The rearrangement uses TRBV6-5 and TRBJ1-2; D remains unclear. CDR3 length: 13 amino acids. The germline V gene has CDR1 MNHEY and CDR2 SVGAGI. V was clipped by 9 bases and J by 8 bases, with 19 bases between them. This CDR3 is CASIPRGIGGYTF. The CDR3 nucleotides are TGTGCCAGTATACCTAGAGGGATCGGAGGCTACACCTTC.

This clone came up once. V and J are TRBV5-8 and TRBJ1-1, with D possibly TRBD1 on 5 matching bases. Germline V gives CDR1 SGHTS, CDR2 YDEGEE. The CDR3 has 12 amino acids. V was clipped by 6 bases and J by 11 bases, with 17 bases between them. DNA for the CDR3: TGTGCCAGCACCCAACCGACAGAAAGGGCTTTCTTT. It yields the protein CASTQPTERAFF.